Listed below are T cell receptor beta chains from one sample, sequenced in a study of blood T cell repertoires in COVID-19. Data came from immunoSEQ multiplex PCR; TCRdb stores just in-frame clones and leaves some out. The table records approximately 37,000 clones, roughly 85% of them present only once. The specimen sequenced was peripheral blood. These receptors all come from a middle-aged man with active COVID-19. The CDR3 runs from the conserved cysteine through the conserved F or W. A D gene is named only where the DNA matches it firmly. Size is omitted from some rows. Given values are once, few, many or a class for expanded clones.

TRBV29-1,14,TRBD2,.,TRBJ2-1,CSVERTSRIGEQFF,TGCAGCGTTGAGAGGACTAGCCGGATAGGTGAGCAGTTCTTC
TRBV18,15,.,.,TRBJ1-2,CASSPSRGSNYGYTF,TGTGCCAGCTCACCCAGCAGGGGCTCTAACTATGGCTACACCTTC
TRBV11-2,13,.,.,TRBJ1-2,CASSLDMRYGYTF,TGTGCCAGCAGCTTAGACATGCGCTATGGCTACACCTTC
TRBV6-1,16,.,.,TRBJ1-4,CASSEWGEVSNEKLFF,TGTGCCAGCAGTGAATGGGGGGAAGTGTCTAATGAAAAACTGTTTTTT
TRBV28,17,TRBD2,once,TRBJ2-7,CASTSPGTSGGGYEQYF,TGTGCCAGCACCTCCCCCGGAACTAGCGGGGGGGGCTACGAGCAGTACTTC
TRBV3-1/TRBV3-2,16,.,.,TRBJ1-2,CASSHAGAQTNYGYTF,TGTGCCAGCAGCCATGCGGGGGCCCAAACTAACTATGGCTACACCTTC
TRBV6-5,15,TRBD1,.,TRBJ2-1,CASNRAGGAYNEQFF,TGTGCCAGCAATAGGGCAGGGGGCGCCTACAATGAGCAGTTCTTC
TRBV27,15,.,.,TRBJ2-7,CASSASLVVAYEQYF,TGTGCCAGCAGTGCTTCCCTAGTGGTGGCCTACGAGCAGTACTTC
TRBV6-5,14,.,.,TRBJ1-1,CASRFYRDNTEAFF,TGTGCCAGCCGGTTTTACAGGGATAACACTGAAGCTTTCTTT
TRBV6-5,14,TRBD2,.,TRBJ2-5,CASRGLAGVETQYF,TGTGCCAGCAGGGGACTAGCGGGGGTAGAGACCCAGTACTTC
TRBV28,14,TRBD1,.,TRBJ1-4,CASRDRIRNEKLFF,TGTGCCAGCAGGGACAGGATCCGAAATGAAAAACTGTTTTTT
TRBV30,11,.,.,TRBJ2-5,CAWKQEETQYF,TGTGCCTGGAAACAGGAAGAGACCCAGTACTTC
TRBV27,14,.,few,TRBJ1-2,CASSPTGMGYGYTF,TGTGCCAGCAGCCCTACAGGGATGGGGTATGGCTACACCTTC
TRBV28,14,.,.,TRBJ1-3,CASSLGSSGNTIYF,TGTGCCAGCAGCCTCGGGTCCTCTGGAAACACCATATATTTT
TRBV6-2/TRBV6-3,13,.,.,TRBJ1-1,CASSYGQHTEAFF,TGTGCCAGCAGTTACGGGCAGCACACTGAAGCTTTCTTT
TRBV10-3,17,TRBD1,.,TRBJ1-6,CAISEGQGTGYNSPLHF,TGTGCCATCAGTGAGGGACAGGGAACGGGATATAATTCACCCCTCCACTTT
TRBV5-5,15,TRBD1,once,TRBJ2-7,CASSPPTGIPYEQYF,TGTGCCAGCAGCCCACCGACAGGGATCCCCTACGAGCAGTACTTC
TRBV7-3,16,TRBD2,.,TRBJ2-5,CASSLRGAGGGETQYF,TGTGCCAGCAGCTTAAGGGGAGCGGGAGGGGGCGAGACCCAGTACTTC
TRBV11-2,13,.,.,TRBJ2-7,CASSLPGRYEQYF,TGTGCCAGCAGCCTTCCAGGTCGGTACGAGCAGTACTTC
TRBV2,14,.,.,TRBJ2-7,CATGAGSLSYEQYF,TGTGCCACCGGAGCCGGGAGTCTCTCCTACGAGCAGTACTTC
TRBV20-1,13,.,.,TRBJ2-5,CSASARSPGAQYF,TGCAGTGCTAGTGCCCGGAGTCCCGGGGCCCAGTACTTC
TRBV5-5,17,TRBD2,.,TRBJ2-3,CASSHTGTSGFTDTQYF,TGTGCCAGCAGCCACACCGGGACTAGCGGCTTCACAGATACGCAGTATTTT
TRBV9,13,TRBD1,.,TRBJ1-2,CASSGTGIGGYTF,TGTGCCAGCAGCGGGACAGGGATAGGGGGCTACACCTTC
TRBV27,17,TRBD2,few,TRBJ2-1,CASSSPRGGSSYNEQFF,TGTGCCAGCAGTTCGCCCCGGGGGGGAAGCTCCTACAATGAGCAGTTCTTC
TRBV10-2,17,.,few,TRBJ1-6,CASSESRVRVPKGPLHF,TGCGCCAGCAGTGAGTCGAGGGTCCGGGTCCCTAAAGGGCCCCTCCACTTT
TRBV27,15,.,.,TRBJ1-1,CASSFSGGGNTEAFF,TGTGCCAGCAGCTTTAGTGGGGGGGGGAACACTGAAGCTTTCTTT
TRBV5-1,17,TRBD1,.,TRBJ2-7,CASSQDLGQGRYYEQYF,TGCGCCAGCAGCCAAGACTTGGGACAGGGGCGATACTACGAGCAGTACTTC
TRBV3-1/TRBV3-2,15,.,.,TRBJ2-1,CASRLGYAGNNEQFF,TGTGCCAGCAGACTAGGGTATGCAGGAAACAATGAGCAGTTCTTC
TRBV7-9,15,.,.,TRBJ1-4,CASSAGGTGDEKLFF,TGTGCCAGCAGTGCGGGAGGGACCGGGGATGAAAAACTGTTTTTT
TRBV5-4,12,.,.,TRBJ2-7,CASSLVVEEQYF,TGTGCCAGCAGCTTGGTCGTCGAGGAGCAGTACTTC
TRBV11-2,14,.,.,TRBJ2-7,CASSLASGLNEQYF,TGTGCCAGCAGCTTAGCGTCAGGGTTGAACGAGCAGTACTTC
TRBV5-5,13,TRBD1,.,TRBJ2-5,CASSLETGRTPNF,TGTGCCAGCAGCTTAGAGACAGGGAGAACCCCAAACTTC
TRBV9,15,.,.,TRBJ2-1,CASSVWGDSYNEQFF,TGTGCCAGCAGCGTATGGGGGGACTCCTACAATGAGCAGTTCTTC